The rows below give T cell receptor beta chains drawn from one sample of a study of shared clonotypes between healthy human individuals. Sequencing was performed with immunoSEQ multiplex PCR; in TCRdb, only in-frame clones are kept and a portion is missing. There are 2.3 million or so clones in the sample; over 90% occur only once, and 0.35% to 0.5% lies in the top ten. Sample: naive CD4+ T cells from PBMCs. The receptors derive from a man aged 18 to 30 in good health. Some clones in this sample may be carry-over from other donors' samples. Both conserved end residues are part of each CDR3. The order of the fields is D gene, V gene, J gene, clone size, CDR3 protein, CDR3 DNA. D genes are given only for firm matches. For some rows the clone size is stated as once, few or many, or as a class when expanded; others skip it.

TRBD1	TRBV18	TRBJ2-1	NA	CASSPMGQSVGNEQFF	TGTGCCAGCTCACCTATGGGACAGTCGGTGGGGAATGAGCAGTTCTTC
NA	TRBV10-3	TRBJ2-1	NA	CAISSVTYNEQFF	TGTGCCATCAGCAGCGTGACCTACAATGAGCAGTTCTTC
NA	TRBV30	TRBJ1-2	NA	CAWSSGSGYTF	TGTGCCTGGAGTTCCGGGAGCGGCTACACCTTC
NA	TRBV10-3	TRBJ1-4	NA	CAISDPYDEKLFF	TGTGCCATCAGTGACCCCTACGATGAAAAACTGTTTTTT
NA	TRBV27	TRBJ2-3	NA	CASSPMQASTDTQYF	TGTGCCAGCAGTCCTATGCAAGCTAGCACAGATACGCAGTATTTT
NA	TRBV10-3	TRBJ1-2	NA	CAISVIGEGYGYTF	TGTGCCATCAGTGTTATAGGGGAAGGCTATGGCTACACCTTC
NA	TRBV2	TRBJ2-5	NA	CASSVRKLETQYF	TGTGCCAGCAGTGTCCGGAAGCTAGAGACCCAGTACTTC
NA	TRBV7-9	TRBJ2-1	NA	CASRPPRGWRDNEQFF	TGTGCCAGCAGACCCCCTCGGGGCTGGCGGGACAATGAGCAGTTCTTC
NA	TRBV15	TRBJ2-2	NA	CATSRDRTENTGELFF	TGTGCCACCAGCAGAGATAGGACAGAAAACACCGGGGAGCTGTTTTTT
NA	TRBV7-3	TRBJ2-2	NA	CASSIGTSNTGELFF	TGTGCCAGCAGCATTGGAACCTCGAACACCGGGGAGCTGTTTTTT
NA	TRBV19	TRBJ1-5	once	CVDTDSNQPQHF	TGTGTCGACACAGATAGCAATCAGCCCCAGCATTTT
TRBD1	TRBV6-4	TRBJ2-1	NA	CASSDFDRGRSFF	TGTGCCAGCAGTGACTTCGACAGGGGGCGGTCGTTCTTC
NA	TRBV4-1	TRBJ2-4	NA	CASSQTGQTGNIQYF	TGCGCCAGCAGCCAAACGGGGCAGACGGGAAACATTCAGTACTTC
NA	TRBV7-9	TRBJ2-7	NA	CASSLPGAPYEQYF	TGTGCCAGCAGCTTACCCGGGGCTCCCTACGAGCAGTACTTC
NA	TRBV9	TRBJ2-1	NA	CASSVVGRGRSGNEQFF	TGTGCCAGCAGCGTAGTGGGTAGGGGGAGGTCTGGCAATGAGCAGTTCTTC
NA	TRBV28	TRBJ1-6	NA	CASSLGPWARLHF	TGTGCCAGCAGTTTAGGGCCGTGGGCCCGGCTCCACTTT
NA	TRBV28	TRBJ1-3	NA	CASRVMEGSIYF	TGTGCCAGCAGAGTAATGGAGGGAAGCATATATTTT
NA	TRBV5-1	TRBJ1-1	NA	CASTLPGQASEAFF	TGCGCCAGCACTCTCCCGGGACAAGCGTCTGAAGCTTTCTTT
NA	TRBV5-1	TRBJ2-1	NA	CASSQRRPSYNEQFF	TGCGCCAGCAGCCAGAGACGGCCCTCCTACAATGAGCAGTTCTTC
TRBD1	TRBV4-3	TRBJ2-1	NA	CASSQGTGSYNEQFF	TGCGCCAGCAGCCAAGGGACAGGCTCCTACAATGAGCAGTTCTTC
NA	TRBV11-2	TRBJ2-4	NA	CASSSLKLAPVAKNIQYF	TGTGCCAGCAGCTCCCTTAAACTAGCTCCGGTAGCCAAAAACATTCAGTACTTC
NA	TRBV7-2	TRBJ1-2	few	CASSLLPLGHGYTF	TGTGCCAGCAGCTTATTGCCTTTGGGGCATGGCTACACCTTC
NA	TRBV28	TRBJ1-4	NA	CASSLGPHNEKLFF	TGTGCCAGCAGTTTAGGCCCTCATAATGAAAAACTGTTTTTT
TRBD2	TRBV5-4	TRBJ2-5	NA	CATAGLAGVQETQYF	TGTGCCACCGCCGGACTAGCGGGAGTGCAAGAGACCCAGTACTTC
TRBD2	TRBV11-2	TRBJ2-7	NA	CASSTMGLAGSYEQYF	TGTGCCAGCAGCACGATGGGACTAGCGGGATCTTACGAGCAGTACTTC
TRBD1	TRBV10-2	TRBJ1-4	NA	CASKALTGGNEKLFF	TGCGCCAGCAAAGCGTTGACAGGGGGCAATGAAAAACTGTTTTTT
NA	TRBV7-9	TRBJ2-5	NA	CASSTNRDGETQYF	TGTGCCAGCAGCACTAACCGGGACGGAGAGACCCAGTACTTC
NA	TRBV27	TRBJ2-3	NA	CASNRRGEDTQYF	TGTGCCAGCAACCGGCGGGGCGAAGATACGCAGTATTTT
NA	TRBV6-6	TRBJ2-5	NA	CASSPGKETQYF	TGTGCCAGCAGTCCTGGAAAAGAGACCCAGTACTTC
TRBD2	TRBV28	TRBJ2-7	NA	CASVKLAGKYYEQYF	TGTGCCAGCGTAAAACTAGCGGGGAAATACTACGAGCAGTACTTC
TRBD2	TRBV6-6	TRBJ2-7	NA	CASSSGGGSGGYEQYF	TGTGCCAGCAGTTCCGGGGGGGGTAGCGGAGGGTACGAGCAGTACTTC
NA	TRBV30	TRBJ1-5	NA	CAWSGGDNQPQHF	TGTGCCTGGAGTGGAGGGGACAATCAGCCCCAGCATTTT
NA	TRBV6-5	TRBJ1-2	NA	CASSYERVPRNGYTF	TGTGCCAGCAGTTACGAAAGGGTTCCTCGGAATGGCTACACCTTC
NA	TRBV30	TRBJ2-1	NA	CAWSPQYNEQFF	TGTGCCTGGAGTCCACAATACAATGAGCAGTTCTTC
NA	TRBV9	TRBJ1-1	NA	CASSVRGLPNTEAFF	TGTGCCAGCAGCGTACGAGGGCTGCCCAACACTGAAGCTTTCTTT
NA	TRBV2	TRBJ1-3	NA	CASPTEAGNTIYF	TGTGCCAGTCCTACCGAGGCTGGAAACACCATATATTTT
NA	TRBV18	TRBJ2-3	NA	CASSERLGRTDTQYF	TGTGCCAGCTCAGAAAGGTTGGGAAGGACAGATACGCAGTATTTT
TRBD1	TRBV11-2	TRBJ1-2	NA	CASSADRDYGYTF	TGTGCCAGCAGCGCCGACAGGGACTATGGCTACACCTTC
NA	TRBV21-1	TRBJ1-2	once	CASSKGRNYGYTF	TGTGCCAGCAGCAAAGGAAGGAACTATGGCTACACCTTC
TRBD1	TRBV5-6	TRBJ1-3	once	CASRRTGAGNTIYF	TGTGCCAGCAGACGAACAGGGGCTGGAAACACCATATATTTT
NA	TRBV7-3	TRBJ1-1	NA	CASSLTGSGGLGEAFF	TGTGCCAGCAGCTTAACTGGCAGTGGGGGTTTAGGAGAAGCTTTCTTT
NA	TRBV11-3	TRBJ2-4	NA	CASSYRGAKNIQYF	TGTGCCAGCAGCTACCGGGGGGCCAAAAACATTCAGTACTTC